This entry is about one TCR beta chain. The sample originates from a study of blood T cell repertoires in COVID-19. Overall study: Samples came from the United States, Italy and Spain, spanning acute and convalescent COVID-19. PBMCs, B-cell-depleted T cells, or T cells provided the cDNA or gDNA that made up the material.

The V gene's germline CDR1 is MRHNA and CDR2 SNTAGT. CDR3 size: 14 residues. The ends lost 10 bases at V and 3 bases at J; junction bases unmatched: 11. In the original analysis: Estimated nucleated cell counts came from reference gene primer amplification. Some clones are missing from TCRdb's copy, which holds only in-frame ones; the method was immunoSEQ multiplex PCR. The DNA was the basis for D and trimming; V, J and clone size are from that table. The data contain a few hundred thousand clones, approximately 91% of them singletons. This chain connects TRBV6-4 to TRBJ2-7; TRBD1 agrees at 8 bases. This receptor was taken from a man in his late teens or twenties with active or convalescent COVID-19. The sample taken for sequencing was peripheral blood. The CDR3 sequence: CATFNGQGHYEQYF. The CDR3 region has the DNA TGTGCCACCTTTAATGGACAGGGTCACTACGAGCAGTACTTC.